This paragraph covers one TCR beta chain sequence. Its specificity is unknown. Germline-derived CDR1 and CDR2 are LNHDA and SQIVND (reference sequence). The CDR3 consists of 14 residues. V lost 7 bases and J 1 base, leaving 13 bases between the germline ends. This entry is derived from a study of cytomegalovirus exposure and HLA in healthy donors. Both 60 Vbeta primers and 13 Jbeta primers went into the PCR. Only in-frame clones appear in the TCRdb table, and some are missing; sequencing was by immunoSEQ multiplex PCR. Recorded for this sample: about 77,000 clones. Study results and caveats: Rarity characterized most TCR sequences, yet some public TCRs appeared in many donors.

The receptor was derived from a middle-aged man in good health and CMV-seropositive. Sequenced input: PBMCs. This chain connects TRBV19 to TRBJ1-1, with TRBD1 as a possible D gene (5 bases). The DNA of the CDR3 is TGTGCCAGTACCTCGGGACTGGCGAACACTGAAGCTTTCTTT. Translating it yields CASTSGLANTEAFF.